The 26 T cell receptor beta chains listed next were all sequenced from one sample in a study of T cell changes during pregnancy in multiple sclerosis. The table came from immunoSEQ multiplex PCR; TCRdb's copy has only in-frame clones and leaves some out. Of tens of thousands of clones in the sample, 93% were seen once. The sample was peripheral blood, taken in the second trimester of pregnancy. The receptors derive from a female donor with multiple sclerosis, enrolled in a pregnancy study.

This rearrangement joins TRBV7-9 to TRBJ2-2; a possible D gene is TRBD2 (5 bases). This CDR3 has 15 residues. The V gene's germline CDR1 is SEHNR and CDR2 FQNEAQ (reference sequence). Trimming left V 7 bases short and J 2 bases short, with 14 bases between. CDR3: CASIPPGTNTGELFF. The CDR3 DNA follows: TGTGCCAGCATCCCTCCGGGAACAAACACCGGGGAGCTGTTTTTT.

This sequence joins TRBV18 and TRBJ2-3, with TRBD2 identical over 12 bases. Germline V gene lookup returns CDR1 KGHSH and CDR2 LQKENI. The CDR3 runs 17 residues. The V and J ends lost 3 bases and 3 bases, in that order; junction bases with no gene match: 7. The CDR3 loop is CASSPLAGGPMTDTQYF. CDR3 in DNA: TGTGCCAGCTCACCGCTAGCGGGAGGGCCGATGACAGATACGCAGTATTTT.

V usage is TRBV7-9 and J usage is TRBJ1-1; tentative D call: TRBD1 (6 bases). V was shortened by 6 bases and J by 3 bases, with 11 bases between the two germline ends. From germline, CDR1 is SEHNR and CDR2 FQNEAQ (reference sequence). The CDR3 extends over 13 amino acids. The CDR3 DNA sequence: TGTGCCAGCAGTTCAGGGGCTTACACTGAAGCTTTCTTT. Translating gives CASSSGAYTEAFF.

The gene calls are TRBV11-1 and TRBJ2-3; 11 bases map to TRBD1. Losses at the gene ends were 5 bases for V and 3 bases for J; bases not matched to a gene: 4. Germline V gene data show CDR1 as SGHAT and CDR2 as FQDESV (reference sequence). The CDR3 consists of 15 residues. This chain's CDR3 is CASSRTGGRTDTQYF. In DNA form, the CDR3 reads TGTGCCAGCAGCCGGACAGGGGGCAGAACAGATACGCAGTATTTT.

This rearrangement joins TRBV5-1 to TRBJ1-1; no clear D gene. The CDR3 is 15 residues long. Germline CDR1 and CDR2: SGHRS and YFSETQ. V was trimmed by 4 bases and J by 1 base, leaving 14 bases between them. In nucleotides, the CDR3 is TGCGCCAGCAGCCAGAGAGGACGGGAGAACACTGAAGCTTTCTTT. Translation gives CASSQRGRENTEAFF. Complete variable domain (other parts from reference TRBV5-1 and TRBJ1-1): KAGVTQTPRYLIKTRGQQVTLSCSPISGHRSVSWYQQTPGQGLQFLFEYFSETQRNKGNFPGRFSGRQFSNSRSEMNVSTLELGDSALYLCASSQRGRENTEAFFGQGTRLTVV.

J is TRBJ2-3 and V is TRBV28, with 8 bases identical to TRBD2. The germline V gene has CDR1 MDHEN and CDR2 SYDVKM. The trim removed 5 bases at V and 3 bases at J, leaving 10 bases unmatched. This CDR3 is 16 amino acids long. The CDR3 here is CASSTPGLARTDTQYF. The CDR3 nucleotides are TGTGCCAGCAGTACCCCCGGACTAGCCCGGACAGATACGCAGTATTTT.

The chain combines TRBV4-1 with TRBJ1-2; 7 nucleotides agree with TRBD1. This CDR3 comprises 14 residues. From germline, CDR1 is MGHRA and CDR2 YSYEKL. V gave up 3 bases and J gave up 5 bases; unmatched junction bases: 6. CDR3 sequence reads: CASSQTDRTYGYTF. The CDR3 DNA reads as TGCGCCAGCAGCCAGACGGACAGGACGTATGGCTACACCTTC.

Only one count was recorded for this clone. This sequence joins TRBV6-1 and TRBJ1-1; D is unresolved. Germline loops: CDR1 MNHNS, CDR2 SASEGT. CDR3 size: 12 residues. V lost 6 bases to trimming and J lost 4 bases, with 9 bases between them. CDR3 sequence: CASSERSTEAFF. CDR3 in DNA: TGTGCCAGCAGCGAACGTAGCACTGAAGCTTTCTTT.

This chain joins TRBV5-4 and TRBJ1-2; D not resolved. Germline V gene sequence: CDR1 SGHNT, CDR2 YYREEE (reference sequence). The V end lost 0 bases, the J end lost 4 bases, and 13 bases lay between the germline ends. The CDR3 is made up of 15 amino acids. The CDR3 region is CASSLDFEEIYGYTF. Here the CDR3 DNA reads TGTGCCAGCAGCTTGGATTTCGAGGAAATCTATGGCTACACCTTC.

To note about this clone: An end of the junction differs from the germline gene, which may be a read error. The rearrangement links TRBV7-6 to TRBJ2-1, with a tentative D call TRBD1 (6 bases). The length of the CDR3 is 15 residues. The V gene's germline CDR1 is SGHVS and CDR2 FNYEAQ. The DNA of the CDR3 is TGTGCCAGCAGCTTAGTGGCAGGGGCCTATAATGAGCAGTTCTTC. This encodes CASSLVAGAYNEQFF.

CDR3 residues: CASSDPGQNYEQYF. CDR3 DNA: TGCGCCAGCAGCGATCCGGGACAAAACTACGAGCAGTACTTC. The V call is TRBV5-1, the J call TRBJ2-7; possibly TRBD1 for D (6 bases). Deletions cut 4 bases from V and 3 bases from J, with 14 bases between. This CDR3 is built from 14 residues. CDR1 is SGHRS, CDR2 YFSETQ, per germline.

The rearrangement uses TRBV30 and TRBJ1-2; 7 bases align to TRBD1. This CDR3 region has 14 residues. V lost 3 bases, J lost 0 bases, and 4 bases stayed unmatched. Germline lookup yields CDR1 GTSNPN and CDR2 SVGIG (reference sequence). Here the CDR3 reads CAWRGDSANYGYTF. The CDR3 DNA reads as TGTGCCTGGAGGGGGGACAGTGCTAACTATGGCTACACCTTC. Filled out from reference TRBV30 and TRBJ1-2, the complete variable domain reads SQTIHQWPATLVQPVGSPLSLECTVEGTSNPNLYWYRQAAGRGLQLLFYSVGIGQISSEVPQNLSASRPQDRQFILSSKKLLLSDSGFYLCAWRGDSANYGYTFGSGTRLTVV.

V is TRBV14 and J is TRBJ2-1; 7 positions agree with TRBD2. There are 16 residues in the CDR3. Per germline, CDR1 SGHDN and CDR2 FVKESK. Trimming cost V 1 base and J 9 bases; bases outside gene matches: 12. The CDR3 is CASSQALASGGGEQFF. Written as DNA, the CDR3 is TGTGCCAGCAGCCAAGCCCTAGCTAGCGGAGGTGGTGAGCAGTTCTTC. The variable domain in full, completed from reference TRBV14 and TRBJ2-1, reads EAGVTQFPSHSVIEKGQTVTLRCDPISGHDNLYWYRRVMGKEIKFLLHFVKESKQDESGMPNNRFLAERTGGTYSTLKVQPAELEDSGVYFCASSQALASGGGEQFFGPGTRLTVL.

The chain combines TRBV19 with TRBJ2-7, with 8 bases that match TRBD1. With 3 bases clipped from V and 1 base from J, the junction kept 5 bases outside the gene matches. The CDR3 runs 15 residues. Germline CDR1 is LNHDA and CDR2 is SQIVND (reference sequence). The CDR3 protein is CASSMDRVPSYEQYF. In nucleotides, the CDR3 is TGTGCCAGTAGTATGGACAGGGTGCCTTCCTACGAGCAGTACTTC.

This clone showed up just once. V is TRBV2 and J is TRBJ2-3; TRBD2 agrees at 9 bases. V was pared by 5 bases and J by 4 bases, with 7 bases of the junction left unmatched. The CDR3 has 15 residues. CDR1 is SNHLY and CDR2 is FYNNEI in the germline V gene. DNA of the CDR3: TGTGCCAGCAGTTTGCGGGGGGGGAGGGCAGATACGCAGTATTTT. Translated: CASSLRGGRADTQYF.

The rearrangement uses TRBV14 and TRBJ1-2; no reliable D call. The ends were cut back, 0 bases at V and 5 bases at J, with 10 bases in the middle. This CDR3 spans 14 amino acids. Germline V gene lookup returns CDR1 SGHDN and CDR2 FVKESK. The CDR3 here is CASSQEHRPYGYTF. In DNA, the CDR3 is TGTGCCAGCAGCCAAGAGCACAGACCTTATGGCTACACCTTC.

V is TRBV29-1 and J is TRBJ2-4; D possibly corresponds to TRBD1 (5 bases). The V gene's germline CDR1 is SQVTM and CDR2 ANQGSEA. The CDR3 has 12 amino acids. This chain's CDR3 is CSVRVAKNIQYF. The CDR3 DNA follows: TGCAGTGTCAGGGTAGCCAAAAACATTCAGTACTTC.

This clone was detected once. The CDR3 is CASSSDRVSYNEQFF. Written as DNA, the CDR3 is TGTGCCAGCAGCTCCGACAGGGTATCCTACAATGAGCAGTTCTTC. The chain uses TRBV7-8 and TRBJ2-1; 7 bases are shared with TRBD1. V dropped 4 bases and J dropped 1; count of bases not matched to a gene: 4. This CDR3 has 15 amino acids. In germline, CDR1 is SGHVS, CDR2 FQNEAQ.

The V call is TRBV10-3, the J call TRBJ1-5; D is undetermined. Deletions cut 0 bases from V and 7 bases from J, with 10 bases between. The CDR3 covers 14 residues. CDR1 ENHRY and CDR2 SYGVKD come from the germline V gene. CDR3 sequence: CAISESWAGQPQHF. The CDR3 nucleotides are TGTGCCATCAGTGAGTCGTGGGCGGGACAGCCCCAGCATTTT.

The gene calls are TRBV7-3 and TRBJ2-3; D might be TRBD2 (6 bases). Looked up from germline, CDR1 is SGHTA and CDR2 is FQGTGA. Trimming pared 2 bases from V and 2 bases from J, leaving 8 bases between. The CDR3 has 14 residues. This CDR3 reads CASSLAGLTDTQYF. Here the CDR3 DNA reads TGTGCCAGCAGCTTAGCGGGGCTCACAGATACGCAGTATTTT.

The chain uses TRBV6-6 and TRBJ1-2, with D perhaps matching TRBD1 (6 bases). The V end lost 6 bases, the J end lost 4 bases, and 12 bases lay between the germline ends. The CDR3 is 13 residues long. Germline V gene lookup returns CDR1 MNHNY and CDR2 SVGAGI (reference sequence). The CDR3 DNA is TGTGCCAGCAGAGAGGGACACAGCTATGGCTACACCTTC. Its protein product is CASREGHSYGYTF.

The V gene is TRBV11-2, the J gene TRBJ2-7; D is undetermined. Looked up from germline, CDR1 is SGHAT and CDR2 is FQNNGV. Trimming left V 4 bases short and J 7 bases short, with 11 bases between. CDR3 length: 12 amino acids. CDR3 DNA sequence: TGTGCCAGCAGCTCCTACAGTTGGGAGCAGTACTTC. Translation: CASSSYSWEQYF.

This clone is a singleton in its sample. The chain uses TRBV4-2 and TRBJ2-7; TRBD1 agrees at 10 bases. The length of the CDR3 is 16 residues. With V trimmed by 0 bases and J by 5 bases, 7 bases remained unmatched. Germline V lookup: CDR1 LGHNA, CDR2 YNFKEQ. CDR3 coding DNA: TGTGCCAGCAGCCAAGACACCGGGACAGGGGCCAACGAGCAGTACTTC. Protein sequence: CASSQDTGTGANEQYF.

The CDR3 DNA is TGTGCCGCCGCGGGAGGTCCAAATGAGCAGTTCTTC. This sequence encodes CAAAGGPNEQFF. The chain joins TRBV5-4 to TRBJ2-1; 8 nucleotides match TRBD2. Germline CDR1 reads SGHNT; CDR2 reads YYREEE (reference sequence). Trimming at V came to 10 bases and at J to 7 bases, leaving 7 bases not matched to a gene. The CDR3 is 12 residues long.

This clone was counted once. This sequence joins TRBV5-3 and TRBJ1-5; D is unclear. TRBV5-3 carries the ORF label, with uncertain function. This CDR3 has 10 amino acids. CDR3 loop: CAEGYQPQHF. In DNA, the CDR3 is TGTGCTGAGGGTTATCAGCCCCAGCATTTT.

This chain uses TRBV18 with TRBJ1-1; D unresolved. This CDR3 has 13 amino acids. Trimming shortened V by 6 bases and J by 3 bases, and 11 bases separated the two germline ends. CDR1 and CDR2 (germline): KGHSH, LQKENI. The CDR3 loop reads CASSPVMHTEAFF. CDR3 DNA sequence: TGTGCCAGCTCTCCGGTGATGCACACTGAAGCTTTCTTT.